Below are 24 T cell receptor beta chains sequenced from a single sample in a study of T cells after yellow fever vaccination. TCRdb processed the 5' RACE reads anew with MiXCR; each CDR3 protein has one entry. The data hold roughly 500,000 distinct CDR3 sequences, with about 19% observed a single time. Specimen: PBMCs, collected 15 days after the yellow fever booster vaccination. These receptors all stem from a young man who received the YFV17D yellow fever vaccine.

This clonotype was found a few times. This chain links TRBV20-1 with TRBJ2-5, with D possibly called TRBD1 or TRBD2 (6 bases each). This CDR3 spans 14 amino acids. Trimming stripped 1 base from V and 2 bases from J, with 11 bases between. In germline, CDR1 is DFQATT, CDR2 SNEGSKA (reference sequence). CDR3 bases: TGCAGTGCTAGAGCGACTAGGGGGCAAGAGACCCAGTACTTC. This translates into CSARATRGQETQYF.

V gene TRBV28 combines with J gene TRBJ1-1; 8 positions agree with TRBD1. This CDR3 region has 16 residues. Germline CDR1 MDHEN, CDR2 SYDVKM. J was trimmed by 4 bases and V by 5 bases; bases with no gene match: 12. CDR3 region: CASSAHSGGSVTEAFF. The CDR3 nucleotides read TGTGCCAGCAGTGCACATTCAGGGGGCTCAGTCACTGAAGCTTTCTTT.

This clonotype was seen a few times. V usage is TRBV4-3 and J usage is TRBJ2-7, with TRBD1 as a possible D gene (6 bases). V was trimmed by 0 bases and J by 4 bases, leaving 16 bases between them. In germline, CDR1 is LGHNA, CDR2 YSLEER. The CDR3 loop spans 16 amino acids. The CDR3 DNA follows: TGCGCCAGCAGCCAAGACGATTTGACAGGCCGATACGAGCAGTACTTC. This sequence encodes CASSQDDLTGRYEQYF.

The sample holds a few counts of this clonotype. V and J are TRBV5-1 and TRBJ2-2; the D is unclear. The CDR3 totals 15 residues. V was shortened by 0 bases and J by 4 bases, with 10 bases between the two germline ends. Germline V CDR1 and CDR2: SGHRS, YFSETQ. The CDR3 nucleotides are TGCGCCAGCAGCTTGGATAAGGGCGGCACCGGGGAGCTGTTTTTT. Amino acids: CASSLDKGGTGELFF.

This chain connects TRBV28 to TRBJ1-2, with 9 bases lining up with TRBD1. V was clipped by 1 base and J by 8 bases; unmatched bases: 8. Germline values: CDR1 MDHEN, CDR2 SYDVKM. CDR3 length: 15 amino acids. This CDR3 is CASSLSQQGARGYTF. CDR3 coding DNA: TGTGCCAGCAGTTTATCTCAACAGGGGGCACGGGGCTACACCTTC.

This clonotype was found a few times. The chain joins TRBV27 to TRBJ2-4; D remains unclear. Deletions cut 2 bases from V and 0 bases from J, with 8 bases between. The CDR3 covers 15 residues. Per the germline V gene, CDR1 is MNHEY and CDR2 is SMNVEV (reference sequence). The CDR3 protein is CASSLKIGAKNIQYF. In DNA, the CDR3 is TGTGCCAGCAGTTTAAAGATCGGAGCCAAAAACATTCAGTACTTC.

This clonotype came up a few times. The V and J genes are TRBV20-1 and TRBJ1-5; D not resolved. The CDR3 is 13 amino acids. Per the germline V gene, CDR1 is DFQATT and CDR2 is SNEGSKA (reference sequence). Trimming cost V 6 bases and J 4 bases, with 13 bases left between them. CDR3 residues: CSARLSTNQPQHF. In nucleotides, the CDR3 is TGCAGTGCCCGACTGAGTACTAATCAGCCCCAGCATTTT.

This chain connects TRBV12-5 to TRBJ2-5; no clear D. CDR1 is LGHNT, CDR2 FRNRAP, per germline. This CDR3 region has 13 residues. V was shortened by 2 bases and J by 5 bases, with 9 bases between the two germline ends. Written as DNA, the CDR3 is TGTGCTAGTGGTTTGACTATGGGGGAGACCCAGTACTTC. Its translation is CASGLTMGETQYF.

This clonotype was recorded a few times. The chain has TRBV12-3 or TRBV12-4 and TRBJ1-5; tentative D call: TRBD1 (5 bases). Trimming shortened V by 3 bases and J by 7 bases, and 13 bases separated the two germline ends. The CDR3 extends over 14 amino acids. In nucleotides, the CDR3 is TGTGCCAGCAGTTTGTTGTGGGGGAACCAGCCCCAGCATTTT. This gives the protein CASSLLWGNQPQHF.

The CDR3 DNA is TGTGCCAGCAGCTTAGTTGTGGGGGGCGCGGGCAATCAGCCCCAGCATTTT. Translated, it gives CASSLVVGGAGNQPQHF. The chain uses TRBV7-9 and TRBJ1-5; D is perhaps TRBD1 (6 bases). Germline V gene data show CDR1 as SEHNR and CDR2 as FQNEAQ (reference sequence). V lost 1 base to trimming and J lost 2 bases, with 15 bases between them. The CDR3 contains 17 residues.

The V call is TRBV20-1, the J call TRBJ2-7; D possibly corresponds to TRBD2 (6 bases). Trimming stripped 6 bases from V and 3 bases from J, with 9 bases between. The germline gives CDR1 DFQATT, CDR2 SNEGSKA (reference sequence). CDR3 length: 11 amino acids. The CDR3 loop reads CSAGGDYEQYF. In DNA form, the CDR3 reads TGCAGTGCCGGCGGGGACTACGAGCAGTACTTC.

Ten or more counts support this clonotype. The chain carries TRBV11-2 and TRBJ2-2, with 7 bases aligning to TRBD1. Germline V gene sequence: CDR1 SGHAT, CDR2 FQNNGV. CDR3 length: 14 residues. J gave up 1 base and V 11 bases, and 7 bases lay outside the gene matches. In DNA, the CDR3 is TGTGCCGGGACCCGGGACAGGAACACCGGGGAGCTGTTTTTT. Translated: CAGTRDRNTGELFF.

The V and J genes are TRBV15 and TRBJ2-2; D remains unclear. The V end was cut by 1 base, the J end by 5 bases, with 11 bases between. The CDR3 runs to 15 residues. From germline, CDR1 is LNHNV and CDR2 YYDKDF (reference sequence). For the CDR3, the DNA is TGTGCCACCAGCAGAGGGGATTTAGGAACCGGGGAGCTGTTTTTT. It specifies CATSRGDLGTGELFF.

This clonotype was seen a few times. This sequence joins TRBV4-3 and TRBJ2-1; 8 bases are shared with TRBD1. CDR1 and CDR2 (germline): LGHNA, YSLEER. With V trimmed by 0 bases and J by 0 bases, 1 base remained unmatched. The CDR3 is 16 residues long. CDR3 sequence: CASSQDDRGSYNEQFF. The CDR3 DNA follows: TGCGCCAGCAGCCAAGATGACAGGGGCTCCTACAATGAGCAGTTCTTC.

V and J are TRBV7-2 and TRBJ2-1, with 7 bases fitting TRBD1. Losses at the gene ends were 7 bases for V and 4 bases for J; bases not matched to a gene: 10. CDR1 is SGHTA, CDR2 FQGNSA, per germline. The CDR3 covers 15 residues. The CDR3 loop is CASTVRAGGYNEQFF. In nucleotides, the CDR3 is TGTGCCAGCACCGTGAGGGCAGGGGGTTACAATGAGCAGTTCTTC. The complete variable domain, with remaining parts taken from reference TRBV7-2 and TRBJ2-1, reads GAGVSQSPSNKVTEKGKDVELRCDPISGHTALYWYRQSLGQGLEFLIYFQGNSAPDKSGLPSDRFSAERTGGSVSTLTIQRTQQEDSAVYLCASTVRAGGYNEQFFGPGTRLTVL.

The gene calls are TRBV5-4 and TRBJ1-1; no clear D. This CDR3 has 12 amino acids. Germline-derived CDR1 and CDR2 are SGHNT and YYREEE (reference sequence). With 4 bases removed from V and 8 bases from J, the gap between germline ends came to 12 bases. The CDR3 here is CASSSGPSEAFF. The CDR3 nucleotides read TGTGCCAGCAGCAGCGGACCTTCGGAAGCTTTCTTT. Combining the CDR3 with reference TRBV5-4 and TRBJ1-1 gives the whole variable domain ETGVTQSPTHLIKTRGQQVTLRCSSQSGHNTVSWYQQALGQGPQFIFQYYREEENGRGNFPPRFSGLQFPNYSSELNVNALELDDSALYLCASSSGPSEAFFGQGTRLTVV.

The J gene is TRBJ2-3, the V gene TRBV28; the match to TRBD2 covers 9 bases. Unmatched junction bases numbered 9, after V lost 1 base and J lost 1 base. CDR1 and CDR2 from the germline V gene are MDHEN and SYDVKM. The CDR3 extends over 18 amino acids. The CDR3 protein is CASSLFRLADVRTDTQYF. In nucleotides, the CDR3 is TGTGCCAGCAGTTTATTTCGACTAGCGGATGTCCGCACAGATACGCAGTATTTT.

This clonotype was detected a few times. The rearrangement uses TRBV11-2 and TRBJ2-5; D is tentatively TRBD1 or TRBD2 (5 bases each). CDR1 and CDR2 from the germline V gene are SGHAT and FQNNGV. Trimming pared 5 bases from V and 6 bases from J, leaving 22 bases between. The CDR3 sequence is 16 residues long. The CDR3 loop is CASSRDWGRTVKTQYF. The DNA for the CDR3 is TGTGCCAGCAGCCGGGATTGGGGCCGGACGGTAAAGACCCAGTACTTC.

The CDR3 DNA reads TGTGCCAGCAGCTTATTTCTGATAGCCAAAAACATTCAGTACTTC. It yields the protein CASSLFLIAKNIQYF. The chain has TRBV11-2 and TRBJ2-4; unclear D gene. The CDR3 covers 15 residues. Germline CDR1 SGHAT, CDR2 FQNNGV. V lost 2 bases and J 0 bases, leaving 8 bases between the germline ends.

This chain connects TRBV10-3 to TRBJ1-1; D not certain. Germline V gives CDR1 ENHRY, CDR2 SYGVKD. The CDR3 sequence is 13 residues long. Trimming pared 1 base from V and 6 bases from J, leaving 9 bases between. The CDR3 protein is CAISEYKAAEAFF. The CDR3 DNA follows: TGTGCCATCAGTGAGTACAAGGCGGCTGAAGCTTTCTTT.

This clonotype occurred once. The V and J genes are TRBV14 and TRBJ2-5; D may be TRBD2 (6 bases). The CDR3 has 14 residues. Germline assignment: CDR1 SGHDN and CDR2 FVKESK. The germline V and J ends were trimmed by 5 bases and 5 bases, with 15 bases remaining between them. In DNA form, the CDR3 reads TGTGCCAGCAGCTCTCCGGAGGGTTCGGAGACCCAGTACTTC. Residues: CASSSPEGSETQYF.

This clonotype was detected only a few times. This chain joins TRBV29-1 and TRBJ2-5; a weak D match, TRBD2 (5 bases). The CDR3 is 14 residues long. V lost 6 bases and J lost 3, with 17 bases in between. Germline lookup yields CDR1 SQVTM and CDR2 ANQGSEA. CDR3 in amino acids: CSVISGLEEETQYF. CDR3 DNA: TGCAGCGTCATTTCCGGGTTGGAGGAAGAGACCCAGTACTTC.

A few counts support this clonotype. The J gene is TRBJ2-1, the V gene TRBV14, with 7 bases identical to TRBD1. Germline V lookup: CDR1 SGHDN, CDR2 FVKESK. The CDR3 is 16 amino acids. The trim removed 4 bases at V and 5 bases at J, leaving 11 bases unmatched. CDR3: CASSPLTGRSDNEQFF. CDR3 DNA sequence: TGTGCCAGCAGCCCCCTGACAGGGCGGTCGGACAATGAGCAGTTCTTC. Filled out from reference TRBV14 and TRBJ2-1, the complete variable domain reads EAGVTQFPSHSVIEKGQTVTLRCDPISGHDNLYWYRRVMGKEIKFLLHFVKESKQDESGMPNNRFLAERTGGTYSTLKVQPAELEDSGVYFCASSPLTGRSDNEQFFGPGTRLTVL.

This clonotype has only a few counts. V usage is TRBV5-1 and J usage is TRBJ2-2; D possibly corresponds to TRBD2 (6 bases). The CDR3 has 15 amino acids. The V end was cut by 1 base, the J end by 7 bases, with 14 bases between. From germline, CDR1 is SGHRS and CDR2 YFSETQ. The CDR3 is CASSLSRGIGGELFF. DNA of the CDR3: TGCGCCAGCAGCTTGTCTCGCGGGATAGGCGGGGAGCTGTTTTTT. The whole variable domain, filled in from reference TRBV5-1 and TRBJ2-2, reads KAGVTQTPRYLIKTRGQQVTLSCSPISGHRSVSWYQQTPGQGLQFLFEYFSETQRNKGNFPGRFSGRQFSNSRSEMNVSTLELGDSALYLCASSLSRGIGGELFFGEGSRLTVL.